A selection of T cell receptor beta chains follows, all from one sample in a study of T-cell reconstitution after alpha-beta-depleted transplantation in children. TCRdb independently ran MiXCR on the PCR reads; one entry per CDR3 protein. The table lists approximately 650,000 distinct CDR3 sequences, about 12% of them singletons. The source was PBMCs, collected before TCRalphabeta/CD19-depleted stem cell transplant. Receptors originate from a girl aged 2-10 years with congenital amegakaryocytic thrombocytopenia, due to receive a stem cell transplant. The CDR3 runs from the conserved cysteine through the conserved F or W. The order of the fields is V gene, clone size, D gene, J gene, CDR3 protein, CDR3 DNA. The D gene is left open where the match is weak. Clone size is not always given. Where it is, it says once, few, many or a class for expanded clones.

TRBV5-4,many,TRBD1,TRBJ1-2,CASSRKNDRGSDGYTF,TGTGCCAGCAGCCGAAAAAATGACAGGGGCAGCGATGGCTACACCTTC
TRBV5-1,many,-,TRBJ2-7,CASSLGSDLIYEQYF,TGCGCCAGCAGCTTGGGCAGCGACTTAATCTACGAGCAGTACTTC
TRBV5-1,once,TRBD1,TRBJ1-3,CASSLAQGDSGNTIYF,TGCGCCAGCAGCTTGGCCCAGGGGGACTCTGGAAACACCATATATTTT
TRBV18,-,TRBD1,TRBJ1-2,CASSPRDREGNGYTF,TGTGCCAGCTCACCGCGGGACAGGGAGGGTAATGGCTACACCTTC
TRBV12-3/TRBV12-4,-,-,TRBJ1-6,CATNIREGSPLHF,TGTGCCACCAATATCAGGGAAGGATCACCCCTCCACTTT
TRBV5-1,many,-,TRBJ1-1,CASSLGNREDTEAFF,TGCGCCAGCAGCTTAGGGAACAGGGAGGACACTGAAGCTTTCTTT
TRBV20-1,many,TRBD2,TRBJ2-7,CSARGGREWYEQYF,TGCAGTGCTAGAGGGGGGAGGGAGTGGTACGAGCAGTACTTC
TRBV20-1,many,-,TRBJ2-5,CSARDHLDQETQYF,TGCAGTGCTAGAGATCATTTAGACCAAGAGACCCAGTACTTC
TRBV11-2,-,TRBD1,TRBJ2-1,CASSGYRGKGNEQFF,TGTGCCAGCAGCGGGTACAGGGGGAAGGGCAATGAGCAGTTCTTC
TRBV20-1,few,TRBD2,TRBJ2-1,CSATRRSGRFHEQFF,TGCAGTGCGACCCGGAGGAGCGGGAGGTTCCATGAGCAGTTCTTC
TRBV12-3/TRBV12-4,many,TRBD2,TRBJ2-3,CASSYRGLAGVGDTQYF,TGTGCCAGCAGTTATCGGGGACTAGCGGGAGTCGGGGATACGCAGTATTTT
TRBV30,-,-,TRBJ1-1,CAWSVWGTEAFF,TGTGCCTGGAGTGTGTGGGGCACTGAAGCTTTCTTT
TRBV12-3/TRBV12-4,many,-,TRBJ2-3,CASSSNTGTASTDTQYF,TGTGCCAGCAGTTCTAATACCGGGACGGCTAGCACAGATACGCAGTATTTT
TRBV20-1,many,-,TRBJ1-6,CSARDQPAYNSPLHF,TGCAGTGCTAGAGATCAGCCAGCTTATAATTCACCCCTCCACTTT
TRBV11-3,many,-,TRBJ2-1,CASSSTRYNEQFF,TGTGCCAGCAGCTCCACTAGGTACAATGAGCAGTTCTTC
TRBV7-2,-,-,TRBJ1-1,CASSLVVGAFF,TGTGCCAGCAGCTTAGTAGTTGGAGCTTTCTTT
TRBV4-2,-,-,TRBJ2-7,CASSQEGDKALWEQYF,TGTGCCAGCAGCCAAGAAGGGGACAAGGCCTTGTGGGAGCAGTACTTC
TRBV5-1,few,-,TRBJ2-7,CASSELADEQYF,TGCGCCAGCAGCGAACTAGCTGATGAGCAGTACTTC
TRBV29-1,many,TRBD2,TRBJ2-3,CSSTVVAGDTQYF,TGCAGCTCCACGGTGGTAGCGGGGGATACGCAGTATTTT
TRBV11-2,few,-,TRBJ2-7,CASSPVLATTLYEQYF,TGTGCCAGCAGCCCCGTGCTAGCGACAACACTCTACGAGCAGTACTTC
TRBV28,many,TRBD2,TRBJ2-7,CASKTRGLAGYYEQYF,TGTGCCAGCAAAACCCGAGGACTAGCGGGATACTACGAGCAGTACTTC
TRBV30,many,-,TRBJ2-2,CAWSYRGYTGELFF,TGTGCCTGGAGTTACCGGGGGTACACCGGGGAGCTGTTTTTT
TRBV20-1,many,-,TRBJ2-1,CSAGRGNNEQFF,TGCAGTGCTGGAAGGGGCAACAATGAGCAGTTCTTC
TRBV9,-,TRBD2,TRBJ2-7,CASSQREMPYEQYF,TGTGCCAGCTCACAGCGGGAGATGCCCTACGAGCAGTACTTC
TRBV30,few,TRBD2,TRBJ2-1,CAWRDLAGVLPYNEQFF,TGTGCCTGGAGGGATCTAGCGGGAGTACTGCCTTACAATGAGCAGTTCTTC
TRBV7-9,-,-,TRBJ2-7,CASSPRRAPEEQYF,TGTGCCAGCAGCCCGAGAAGGGCACCGGAAGAGCAGTACTTC
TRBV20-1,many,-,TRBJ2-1,CSAPKLLSYNEQFF,TGCAGTGCTCCCAAACTACTCTCCTACAATGAGCAGTTCTTC
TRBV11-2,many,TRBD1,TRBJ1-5,CASSRTGSNQPQHF,TGTGCCAGCAGCCGGACAGGAAGCAATCAGCCCCAGCATTTT
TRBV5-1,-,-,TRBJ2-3,CASSLSVSITETQYF,TGCGCCAGCAGCTTAAGTGTTAGTATCACAGAAACGCAGTATTTT
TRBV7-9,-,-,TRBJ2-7,CASAPALGGYEQYF,TGTGCCAGCGCTCCGGCCCTGGGCGGGTACGAGCAGTACTTC
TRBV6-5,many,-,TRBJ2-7,CASISRRMPSTYEQYF,TGTGCCAGCATTAGCCGACGTATGCCAAGTACCTACGAGCAGTACTTC
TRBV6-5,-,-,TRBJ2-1,CASSYSSDYLLREQFF,TGTGCCAGCAGTTACTCGTCGGACTACCTGTTACGTGAGCAGTTCTTC
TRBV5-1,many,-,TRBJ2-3,CASSFRADTTDTQYF,TGCGCCAGCAGCTTTCGAGCGGACACCACAGATACGCAGTATTTT
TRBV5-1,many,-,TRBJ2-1,CASSLARGLYSYNEQFF,TGCGCCAGCAGCTTGGCAAGAGGGCTTTACTCCTACAATGAGCAGTTCTTC
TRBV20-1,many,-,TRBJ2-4,CSARETVRDIQYF,TGCAGTGCTAGAGAGACAGTGCGCGATATTCAGTACTTC
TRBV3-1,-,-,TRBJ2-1,CASSQVGQNNEQFF,TGTGCCAGCAGCCAAGTTGGGCAGAACAATGAGCAGTTCTTC
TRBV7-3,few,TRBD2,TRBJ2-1,CASSLTSGGNEQFF,TGTGCCAGCAGCTTAACTAGCGGGGGGAATGAGCAGTTCTTC
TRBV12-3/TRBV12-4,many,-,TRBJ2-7,CASSLVDLVIAHEQYF,TGTGCCAGCAGTTTAGTGGACCTAGTTATCGCCCACGAGCAGTACTTC
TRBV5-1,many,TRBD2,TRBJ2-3,CASSLPLGTIQDTQYF,TGCGCCAGCAGCCTACCCTTGGGGACTATTCAAGATACGCAGTATTTT
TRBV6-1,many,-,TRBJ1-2,CASSGRDGPYSTF,TGTGCCAGCAGTGGACGGGACGGCCCGTACAGCACCTTC
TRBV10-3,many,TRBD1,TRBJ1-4,CAISRDRVVATNEKLFF,TGTGCCATCAGCCGGGACAGGGTAGTTGCAACTAATGAAAAACTGTTTTTT
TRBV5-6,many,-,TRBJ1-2,CASGRPGNYGYTF,TGTGCCAGCGGCCGTCCGGGAAACTATGGCTACACCTTC
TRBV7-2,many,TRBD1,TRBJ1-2,CASSSQDRGYGYTF,TGTGCCAGCAGCTCCCAGGACAGGGGCTATGGCTACACCTTC
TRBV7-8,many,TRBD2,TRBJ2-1,CASSTTLAGVYNEQFF,TGTGCCAGCAGCACCACCCTAGCGGGAGTCTACAATGAGCAGTTCTTC
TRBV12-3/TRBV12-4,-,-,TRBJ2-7,CARGEAGAYEQYF,TGTGCCAGAGGAGAGGCCGGAGCCTACGAGCAGTACTTC
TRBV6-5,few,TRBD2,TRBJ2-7,CASSHFAAGSEQYF,TGTGCCAGCAGTCACTTTGCAGCGGGATCCGAGCAGTACTTC
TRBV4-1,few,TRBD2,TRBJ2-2,CASSQELAANTGELFF,TGCGCCAGCAGCCAAGAACTAGCGGCGAACACCGGGGAGCTGTTTTTT
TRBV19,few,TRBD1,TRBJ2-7,CASSATGGNHEQYF,TGTGCCAGTAGTGCCACAGGGGGCAACCACGAGCAGTACTTC
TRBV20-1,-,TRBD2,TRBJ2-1,CSADGLAGDVYNEQFF,TGCAGTGCCGACGGACTAGCGGGAGACGTCTACAATGAGCAGTTCTTC
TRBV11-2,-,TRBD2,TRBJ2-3,CASPSGDGTDTQYF,TGTGCCAGCCCAAGCGGGGATGGCACAGATACGCAGTATTTT
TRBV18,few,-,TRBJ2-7,CASGAGRNEQYF,TGTGCCAGCGGGGCAGGGAGGAACGAGCAGTACTTC
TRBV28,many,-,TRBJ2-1,CASSFFGNYNEQFF,TGTGCCAGCAGTTTCTTCGGGAACTACAATGAGCAGTTCTTC
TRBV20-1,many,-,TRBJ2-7,CSARGYGYLLGQYF,TGCAGTGCTAGAGGCTACGGCTACCTCCTCGGCCAGTACTTC
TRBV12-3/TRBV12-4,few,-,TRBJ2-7,CASSPSGGRAHSYEQYF,TGTGCCAGCAGCCCCTCCGGAGGCAGGGCTCACTCCTACGAGCAGTACTTC
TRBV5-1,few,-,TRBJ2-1,CASRAAGSYNEQFF,TGCGCCAGCAGAGCCGCCGGCTCCTACAATGAGCAGTTCTTC